A selection of T cell receptor beta chains follows, all from one sample in a study of blood T cell repertoires in COVID-19. The assay was immunoSEQ multiplex PCR, and TCRdb's table has in-frame clones only and misses some. Here the sample spans some 270,000 clones, approximately 91% being singletons. Sequencing was done on a sample of peripheral blood. These receptors were collected from a man aged 50 to 60 with acute or convalescent COVID-19. Both conserved end residues are part of each CDR3. The D gene is left open where the match is weak. Size tells how often a clone was seen (once, few, many) or the class of an expanded clone, and some rows leave it out.

j_gene | v_gene | d_gene | abundance | len | CDR3nt | CDR3aa
TRBJ1-2 | TRBV7-9 | NA | NA | 13 | TGTGCCAGCAGCTTAGTGGGCAACTATGGCTACACCTTC | CASSLVGNYGYTF
TRBJ1-2 | TRBV18 | NA | NA | 14 | TGTGCCAGCTCACCACCTGGACAGAGCTATGGCTACACCTTC | CASSPPGQSYGYTF
TRBJ2-5 | TRBV5-8 | NA | NA | 14 | TGTGCCAGCAGCCCCCTAGAGAACCAAGAGACCCAGTACTTC | CASSPLENQETQYF
TRBJ1-4 | TRBV4-1 | NA | NA | 15 | TGCGCCAGCAGCCTTGGGCAGGGGTCTAATGAAAAACTGTTTTTT | CASSLGQGSNEKLFF
TRBJ1-1 | TRBV4-1 | TRBD1 | once | 14 | TGCGCCAGCAGACAGGACAGGGGAAACACTGAAGCTTTCTTT | CASRQDRGNTEAFF
TRBJ1-4 | TRBV7-8 | NA | once | 17 | TGTGCCAGCAGCTCCTCAACATTTGGGCTGATAGGTGAAAAACTGTTTTTT | CASSSSTFGLIGEKLFF
TRBJ2-2 | TRBV9 | NA | NA | 14 | TGTGCCAGCAGCCCCCCAACGAACACCGGGGAGCTGTTTTTT | CASSPPTNTGELFF
TRBJ2-2 | TRBV5-1 | TRBD2 | NA | 19 | TGCGCCAGCAGCCCGTCGGGGACTAGCGGGGTTTCGGGCACCGGGGAGCTGTTTTTT | CASSPSGTSGVSGTGELFF
TRBJ2-7 | TRBV7-9 | NA | NA | 14 | TGTGCCTGCGCCCAGGGTATACATAGGGACGAGCAGTACTTC | CACAQGIHRDEQYF
TRBJ1-3 | TRBV18 | TRBD1 | few | 16 | TGTGCCAGCTCACCACCGTACAGGGGCACTGGAAACACCATATATTTT | CASSPPYRGTGNTIYF
TRBJ1-5 | TRBV19 | NA | NA | 15 | TGTGCCAGTAGTATGTTAACCTATAGCAATCAGCCCCAGCATTTT | CASSMLTYSNQPQHF
TRBJ1-2 | TRBV6-6 | TRBD1 | NA | 14 | TGTGCCAGCAGTCGAACAACAGGGGTCTTTGGCTACACCTTC | CASSRTTGVFGYTF
TRBJ2-1 | TRBV15 | TRBD2 | NA | 16 | TGTGCCACCAGCAGAGATCCGGGGGGGACTTACGGTGAGCAGTTCTTC | CATSRDPGGTYGEQFF
TRBJ2-7 | TRBV7-3 | TRBD1 | NA | 12 | TGTGCCAGCAGCAACAGGGGGCGCGAGCAGTACTTC | CASSNRGREQYF
TRBJ2-7 | TRBV6-6 | TRBD1 | NA | 14 | TGTGCCAGCAGACACGGACAGGATTTGAGGGAGCAGTACTTC | CASRHGQDLREQYF
TRBJ2-5 | TRBV5-4 | NA | NA | 14 | TGTGCCAGCAGCTTGGGAGAGTGGCAAGAGACCCAGTACTTC | CASSLGEWQETQYF
TRBJ2-1 | TRBV30 | NA | NA | 13 | TGTGCCTGGAGTTTGGCTAGTTTGAATGAGCAGTTCTTC | CAWSLASLNEQFF
TRBJ1-5 | TRBV5-5 | NA | NA | 14 | TGTGCCAGCAGCCGAGGGGGTGCCAATCAGCCCCAGCATTTT | CASSRGGANQPQHF
TRBJ1-1 | TRBV29-1 | TRBD1 | NA | 13 | TGCAGCGTTGTAGACAGGGCGAACACTGAAGCTTTCTTT | CSVVDRANTEAFF
TRBJ1-1 | TRBV24-1 | NA | NA | 14 | TGTGCCACCAGAATACCGACAGTTTTTCCCGAAGCTTTCTTT | CATRIPTVFPEAFF
TRBJ2-2 | TRBV7-2 | TRBD2 | NA | 17 | TGTGCCAGCAGCTTAGTCGGGACTAGCGGGGGGACCGGGGAGCTGTTTTTT | CASSLVGTSGGTGELFF
TRBJ1-4 | TRBV2 | TRBD1 | NA | 17 | TGTGCCAGCAGTGAACCCGACAGGGGGCTAACTAATGAAAAACTGTTTTTT | CASSEPDRGLTNEKLFF
TRBJ2-3 | TRBV9 | TRBD2 | NA | 16 | TGTGCCAGCAGCCCAACGGGACTAGCTGGCGCAGATACGCAGTATTTT | CASSPTGLAGADTQYF
TRBJ2-1 | TRBV19 | TRBD1 | NA | 15 | TGTGCCAGTAGTCGACAGGGTCCCTCCTACAATGAGCAGTTCTTC | CASSRQGPSYNEQFF
TRBJ1-1 | TRBV5-6 | NA | NA | 15 | TGTGCCAGCAGCCCGTTCCCACAAATGAACACTGAAGCTTTCTTT | CASSPFPQMNTEAFF
TRBJ1-5 | TRBV3-1/TRBV3-2 | TRBD1 | NA | 15 | TGTGCCAGCAGCAAGGGGAGACAGGGAAGCCAGCCCCAGCATTTT | CASSKGRQGSQPQHF
TRBJ2-1 | TRBV29-1 | NA | NA | 15 | TGCAGCGCGAAGAAACAGGGAGGGTCGAGCAATGAGCAGTTCTTC | CSAKKQGGSSNEQFF
TRBJ2-5 | TRBV10-1 | NA | NA | 15 | TGCGCCAGCAGTGAGGTTAGGAGACAGCGAGAGACCCAGTACTTC | CASSEVRRQRETQYF
TRBJ2-7 | TRBV5-1 | TRBD1 | NA | 13 | TGCGCCAGCAGGTCAGGGGGTCCCTACGAGCAGTACTTC | CASRSGGPYEQYF
TRBJ2-3 | TRBV7-9 | NA | NA | 13 | TGTGCCAGCAGCCCCTCGAGAGGAGATACGCAGTATTTT | CASSPSRGDTQYF
TRBJ1-1 | TRBV7-9 | NA | few | 13 | TGTGCCAGCAGCAACAGGGAACGGGGTGAAGCTTTCTTT | CASSNRERGEAFF